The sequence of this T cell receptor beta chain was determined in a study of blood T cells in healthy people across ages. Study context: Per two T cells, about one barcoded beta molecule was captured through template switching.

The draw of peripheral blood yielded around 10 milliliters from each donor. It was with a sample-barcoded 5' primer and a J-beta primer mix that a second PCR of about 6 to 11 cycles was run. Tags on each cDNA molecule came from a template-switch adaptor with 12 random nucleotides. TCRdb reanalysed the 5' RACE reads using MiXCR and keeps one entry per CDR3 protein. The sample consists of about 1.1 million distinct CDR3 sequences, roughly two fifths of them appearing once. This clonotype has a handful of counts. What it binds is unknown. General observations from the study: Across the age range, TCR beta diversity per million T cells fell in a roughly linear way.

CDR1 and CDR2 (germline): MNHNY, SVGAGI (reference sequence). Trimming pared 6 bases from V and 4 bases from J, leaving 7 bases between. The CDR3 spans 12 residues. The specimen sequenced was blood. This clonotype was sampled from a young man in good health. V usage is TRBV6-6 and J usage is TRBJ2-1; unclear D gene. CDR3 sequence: CASRPGYNEQFF. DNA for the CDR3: TGTGCCAGCAGGCCCGGGTACAATGAGCAGTTCTTC.